This TCR beta chain was documented in a study of cytomegalovirus exposure and HLA in healthy donors. This PCR relied on a set of 60 Vbeta primers and 13 Jbeta primers. Generated by immunoSEQ multiplex PCR, the TCRdb table keeps only in-frame clones and is missing some. The sample carries around 200,000 clones, 65% to 90% recorded once. Study outcomes and limitations: A highly shared variant cluster was judged a likely technical artifact. Association of a missense DCLRE1C variant with TCR beta V- and J-gene trimming was reported in a later analysis. Earlier analysis found most TCR beta V segments productive about 90% or about 30% of the time.

Details on this clone: What it binds is not known.

The sequenced sample consisted of PBMCs. This clonotype originated in a girl aged 5-17 years in good health and CMV-seronegative.

CDR3 sequence: CASLPGLEPPDTQYF. CDR3 bases: TGTGCCAGCCTACCGGGACTCGAGCCCCCAGATACGCAGTATTTT. V gene TRBV7-9 combines with J gene TRBJ2-3; D is possibly TRBD2 (6 bases). The CDR3 length is 15 residues. The V gene's germline CDR1 is SEHNR and CDR2 FQNEAQ (reference sequence). Trimming took off 8 bases at V and 4 bases at J, with 19 bases between the two ends. The whole variable domain, remainder taken from reference TRBV7-9 and TRBJ2-3, is DTGVSQNPRHKITKRGQNVTFRCDPISEHNRLYWYRQTLGQGPEFLTYFQNEAQLEKSRLLSDRFSAERPKGSFSTLEIQRTEQGDSAMYLCASLPGLEPPDTQYFGPGTRLTVL.